This T cell receptor beta chain is from a study of blood T cell repertoires in COVID-19. As for the study in general: Sources were T cells, B-cell-depleted T cells, or PBMCs; the material itself was cDNA or gDNA.

CDR1 is SQVTM and CDR2 is ANQGSEA in the germline V gene. With V trimmed by 3 bases and J by 4 bases, 5 bases remained unmatched. CDR3 length equals 13 residues. Sequencing used immunoSEQ multiplex PCR; TCRdb keeps in-frame clones, though not all of them. The sample carries 250,000 or so clones, 87% recorded once. The source material was PBMCs or T cells enriched from blood (not recorded which). The genes are TRBV29-1 and TRBJ2-5; 7 nucleotides agree with TRBD2. This receptor was taken from a woman in her twenties or thirties with acute COVID-19. The DNA for the CDR3 is TGCAGCGTTGAGGGGGGGAGTGCAGAGACCCAGTACTTC. This sequence encodes CSVEGGSAETQYF.